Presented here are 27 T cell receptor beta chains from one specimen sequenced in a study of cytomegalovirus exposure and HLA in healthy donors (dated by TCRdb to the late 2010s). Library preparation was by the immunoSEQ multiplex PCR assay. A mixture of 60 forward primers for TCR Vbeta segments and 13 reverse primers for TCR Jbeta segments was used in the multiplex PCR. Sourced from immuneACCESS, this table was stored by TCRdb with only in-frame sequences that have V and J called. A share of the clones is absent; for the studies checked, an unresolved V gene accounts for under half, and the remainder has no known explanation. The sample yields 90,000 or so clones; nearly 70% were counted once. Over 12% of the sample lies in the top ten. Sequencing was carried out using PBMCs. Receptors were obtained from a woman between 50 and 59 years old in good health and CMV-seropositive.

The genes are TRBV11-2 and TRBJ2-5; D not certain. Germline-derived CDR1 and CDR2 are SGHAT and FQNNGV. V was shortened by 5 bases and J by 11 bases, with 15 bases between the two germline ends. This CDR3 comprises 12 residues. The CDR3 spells CASSPSSFEQYF. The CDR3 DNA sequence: TGTGCCAGCAGCCCCTCGAGCTTTGAGCAGTACTTC.

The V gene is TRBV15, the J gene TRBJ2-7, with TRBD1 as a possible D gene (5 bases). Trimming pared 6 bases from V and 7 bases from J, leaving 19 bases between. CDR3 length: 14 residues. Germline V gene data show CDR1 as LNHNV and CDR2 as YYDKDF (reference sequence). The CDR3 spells CATRGRQSGWEQYF. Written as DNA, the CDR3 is TGTGCCACCAGGGGTCGACAGTCCGGTTGGGAGCAGTACTTC.

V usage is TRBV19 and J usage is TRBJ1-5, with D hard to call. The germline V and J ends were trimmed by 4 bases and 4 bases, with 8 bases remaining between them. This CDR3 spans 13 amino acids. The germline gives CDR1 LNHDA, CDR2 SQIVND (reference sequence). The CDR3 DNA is TGTGCCAGTAGTAGGAGCCTTAATCAGCCCCAGCATTTT. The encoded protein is CASSRSLNQPQHF.

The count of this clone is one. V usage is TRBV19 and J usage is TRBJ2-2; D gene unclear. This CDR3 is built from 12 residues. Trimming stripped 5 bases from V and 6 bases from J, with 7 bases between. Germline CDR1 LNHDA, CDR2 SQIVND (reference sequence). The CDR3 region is CASSQSAGELFF. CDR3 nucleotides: TGTGCCAGTAGTCAATCAGCCGGGGAGCTGTTTTTT.

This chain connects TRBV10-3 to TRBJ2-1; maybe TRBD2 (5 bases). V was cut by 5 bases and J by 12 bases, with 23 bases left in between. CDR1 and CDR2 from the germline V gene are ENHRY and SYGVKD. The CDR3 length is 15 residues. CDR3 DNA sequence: TGTGCCATCAGTTATTCCCGGGGTACGATAGATCGGCAGTTCTTC. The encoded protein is CAISYSRGTIDRQFF.

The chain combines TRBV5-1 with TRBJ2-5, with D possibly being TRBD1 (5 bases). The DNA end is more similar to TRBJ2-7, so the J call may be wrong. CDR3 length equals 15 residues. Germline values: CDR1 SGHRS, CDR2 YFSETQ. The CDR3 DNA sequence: TGCGCCAGCAGCTTGTCAGGGCCCCCAGCCTACGAGCAGTACTTC. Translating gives CASSLSGPPAYEQYF.

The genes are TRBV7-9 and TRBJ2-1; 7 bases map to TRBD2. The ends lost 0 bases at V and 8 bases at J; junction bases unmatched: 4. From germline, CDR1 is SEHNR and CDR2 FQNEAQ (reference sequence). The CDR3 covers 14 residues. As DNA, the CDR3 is TGTGCCAGCAGCTTAGCTAGCGGGCGATATGAGCAGTTCTTC. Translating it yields CASSLASGRYEQFF.

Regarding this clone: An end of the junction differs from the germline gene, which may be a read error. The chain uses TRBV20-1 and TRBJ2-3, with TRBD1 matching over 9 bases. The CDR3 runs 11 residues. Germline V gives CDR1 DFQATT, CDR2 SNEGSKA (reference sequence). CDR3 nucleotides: TGCAGTGCTCCCGACAGGGGGATTTTGGATTTT. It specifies CSAPDRGILDF.

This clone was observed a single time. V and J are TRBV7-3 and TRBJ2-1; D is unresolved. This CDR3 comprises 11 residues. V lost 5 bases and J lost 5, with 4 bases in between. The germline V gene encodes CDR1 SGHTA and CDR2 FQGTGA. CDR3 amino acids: CASSSNNEQFF. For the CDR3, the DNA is TGTGCCAGCAGCAGCAACAATGAGCAGTTCTTC.

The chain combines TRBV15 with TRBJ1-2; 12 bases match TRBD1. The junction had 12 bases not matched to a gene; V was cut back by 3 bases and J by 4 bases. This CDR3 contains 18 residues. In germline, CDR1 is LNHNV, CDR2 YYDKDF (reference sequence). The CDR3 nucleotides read TGTGCCACCAGCAGGCGGTTCGGGACAGGGGGCGCGGGCTATGGCTACACCTTC. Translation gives CATSRRFGTGGAGYGYTF.

The CDR3 sequence is CAISGAEGNYGYTF. CDR3 DNA sequence: TGTGCCATCAGTGGGGCTGAGGGAAACTATGGCTACACCTTC. The V gene is TRBV10-3, the J gene TRBJ1-2; D uncertain. Trimming removed 4 bases at V and 2 bases at J, with 11 bases between. This CDR3 has 14 amino acids. CDR1 and CDR2 from the germline V gene are ENHRY and SYGVKD.

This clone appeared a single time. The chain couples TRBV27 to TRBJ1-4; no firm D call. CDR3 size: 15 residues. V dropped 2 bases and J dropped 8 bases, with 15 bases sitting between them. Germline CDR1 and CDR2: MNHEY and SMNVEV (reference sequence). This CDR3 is CASSLQVAVREKLFF. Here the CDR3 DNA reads TGTGCCAGCAGTTTACAGGTCGCCGTAAGGGAAAAACTGTTTTTT.

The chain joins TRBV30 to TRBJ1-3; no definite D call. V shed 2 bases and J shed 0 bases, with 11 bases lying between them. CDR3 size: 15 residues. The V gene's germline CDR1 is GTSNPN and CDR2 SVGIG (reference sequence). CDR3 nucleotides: TGTGCCTGGAGTCGAGTGGGCCTCTCTGGAAACACCATATATTTT. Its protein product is CAWSRVGLSGNTIYF. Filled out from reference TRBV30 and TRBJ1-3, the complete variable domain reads SQTIHQWPATLVQPVGSPLSLECTVEGTSNPNLYWYRQAAGRGLQLLFYSVGIGQISSEVPQNLSASRPQDRQFILSSKKLLLSDSGFYLCAWSRVGLSGNTIYFGEGSWLTVV.

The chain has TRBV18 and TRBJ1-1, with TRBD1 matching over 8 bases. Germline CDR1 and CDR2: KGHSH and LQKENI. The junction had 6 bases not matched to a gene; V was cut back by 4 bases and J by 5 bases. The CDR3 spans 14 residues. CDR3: CASSLRGQGTEAFF. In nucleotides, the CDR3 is TGTGCCAGCTCACTCAGGGGGCAGGGAACTGAAGCTTTCTTT.

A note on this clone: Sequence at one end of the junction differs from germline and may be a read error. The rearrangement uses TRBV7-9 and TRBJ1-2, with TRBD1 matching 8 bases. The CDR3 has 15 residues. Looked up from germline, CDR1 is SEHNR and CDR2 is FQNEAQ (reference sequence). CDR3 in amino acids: CSSSLDQGASYGYTF. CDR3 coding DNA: TGTTCCAGCAGCTTAGATCAGGGGGCTAGCTATGGCTACACCTTC. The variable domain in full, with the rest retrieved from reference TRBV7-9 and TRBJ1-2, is DTGVSQNPRHKITKRGQNVTFRCDPISEHNRLYWYRQTLGQGPEFLTYFQNEAQLEKSRLLSDRFSAERPKGSFSTLEIQRTEQGDSAMYLCSSSLDQGASYGYTFGSGTRLTVV.

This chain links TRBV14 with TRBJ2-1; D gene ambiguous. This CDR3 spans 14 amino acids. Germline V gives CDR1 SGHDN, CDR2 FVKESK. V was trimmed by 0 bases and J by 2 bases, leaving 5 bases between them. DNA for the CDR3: TGTGCCAGCAGCCAAGACAGAACCTACAATGAGCAGTTCTTC. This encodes CASSQDRTYNEQFF.

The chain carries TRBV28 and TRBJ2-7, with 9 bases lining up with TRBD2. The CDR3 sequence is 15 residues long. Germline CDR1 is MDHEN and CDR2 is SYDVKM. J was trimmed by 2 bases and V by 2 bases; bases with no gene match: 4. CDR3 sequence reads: CASSLTGGRAYEQYF. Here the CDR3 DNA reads TGTGCCAGCAGTTTAACCGGCGGGAGGGCCTACGAGCAGTACTTC.

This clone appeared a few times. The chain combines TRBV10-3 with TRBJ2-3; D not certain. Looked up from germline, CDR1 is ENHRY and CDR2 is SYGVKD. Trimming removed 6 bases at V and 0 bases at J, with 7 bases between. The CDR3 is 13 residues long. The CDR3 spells CAIRKTSTDTQYF. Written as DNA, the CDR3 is TGTGCCATCAGAAAAACTAGCACAGATACGCAGTATTTT.

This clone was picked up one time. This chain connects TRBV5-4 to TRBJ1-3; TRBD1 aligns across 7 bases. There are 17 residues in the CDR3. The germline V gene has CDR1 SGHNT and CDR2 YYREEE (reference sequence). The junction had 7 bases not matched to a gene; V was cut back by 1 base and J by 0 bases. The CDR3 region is CASSLRLTGSSGNTIYF. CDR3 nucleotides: TGTGCCAGCAGCTTGCGGTTGACAGGGAGCTCTGGAAACACCATATATTTT. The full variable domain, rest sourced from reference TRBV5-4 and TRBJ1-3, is ETGVTQSPTHLIKTRGQQVTLRCSSQSGHNTVSWYQQALGQGPQFIFQYYREEENGRGNFPPRFSGLQFPNYSSELNVNALELDDSALYLCASSLRLTGSSGNTIYFGEGSWLTVV.

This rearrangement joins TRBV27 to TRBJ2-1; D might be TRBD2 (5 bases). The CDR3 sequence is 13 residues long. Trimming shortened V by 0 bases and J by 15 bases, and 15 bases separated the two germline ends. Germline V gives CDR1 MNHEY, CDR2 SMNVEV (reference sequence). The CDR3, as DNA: TGTGCCAGCAGTTTATCGTCCGGGGATCGTTCGTTCTTC. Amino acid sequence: CASSLSSGDRSFF.

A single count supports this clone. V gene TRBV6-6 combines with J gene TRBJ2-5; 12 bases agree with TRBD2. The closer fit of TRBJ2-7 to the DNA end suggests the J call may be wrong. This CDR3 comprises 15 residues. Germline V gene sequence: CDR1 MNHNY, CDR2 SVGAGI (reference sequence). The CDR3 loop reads CASRPGLAGLYEQYF. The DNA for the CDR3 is TGTGCCAGCAGACCCGGACTAGCGGGGCTCTACGAGCAGTACTTC.

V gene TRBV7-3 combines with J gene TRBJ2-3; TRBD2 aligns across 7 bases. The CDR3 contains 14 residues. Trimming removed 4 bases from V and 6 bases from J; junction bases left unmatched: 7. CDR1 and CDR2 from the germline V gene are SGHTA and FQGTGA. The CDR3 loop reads CASSSGLVSDTQYF. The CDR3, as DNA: TGTGCCAGCAGCTCCGGACTAGTTTCCGATACGCAGTATTTT. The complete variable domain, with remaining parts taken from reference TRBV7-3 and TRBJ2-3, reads GAGVSQTPSNKVTEKGKYVELRCDPISGHTALYWYRQSLGQGPEFLIYFQGTGAADDSGLPNDRFFAVRPEGSVSTLKIQRTERGDSAVYLCASSSGLVSDTQYFGPGTRLTVL.

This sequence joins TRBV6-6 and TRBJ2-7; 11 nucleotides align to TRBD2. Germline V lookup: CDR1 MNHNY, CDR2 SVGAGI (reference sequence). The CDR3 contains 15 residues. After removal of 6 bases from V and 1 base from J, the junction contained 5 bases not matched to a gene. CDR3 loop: CASRSGTSGSYEQYF. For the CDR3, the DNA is TGTGCCAGCAGATCCGGGACTAGCGGATCCTACGAGCAGTACTTC.

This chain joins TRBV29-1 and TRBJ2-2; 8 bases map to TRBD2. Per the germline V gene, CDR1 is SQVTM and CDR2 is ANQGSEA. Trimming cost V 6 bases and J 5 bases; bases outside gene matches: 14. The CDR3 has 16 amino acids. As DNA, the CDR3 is TGCAGCGTCCAAGGGTCCCGGGAGGGGGGTACCGGGGAGCTGTTTTTT. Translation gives CSVQGSREGGTGELFF.

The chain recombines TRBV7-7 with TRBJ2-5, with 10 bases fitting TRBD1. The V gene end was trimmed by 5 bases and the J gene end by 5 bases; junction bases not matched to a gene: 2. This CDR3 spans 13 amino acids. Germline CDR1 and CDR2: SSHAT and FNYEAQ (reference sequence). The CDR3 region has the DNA TGTGCCAGCAGCCCGGGACAGGGGGAGACCCAGTACTTC. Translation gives CASSPGQGETQYF.

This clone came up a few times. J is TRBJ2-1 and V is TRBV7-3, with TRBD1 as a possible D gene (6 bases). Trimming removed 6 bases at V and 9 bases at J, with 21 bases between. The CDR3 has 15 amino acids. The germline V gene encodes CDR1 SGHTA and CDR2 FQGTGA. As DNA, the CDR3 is TGTGCCAGCAGTCAACAGGGTCCCACCTTCAGTGAGCAGTTCTTC. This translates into CASSQQGPTFSEQFF.

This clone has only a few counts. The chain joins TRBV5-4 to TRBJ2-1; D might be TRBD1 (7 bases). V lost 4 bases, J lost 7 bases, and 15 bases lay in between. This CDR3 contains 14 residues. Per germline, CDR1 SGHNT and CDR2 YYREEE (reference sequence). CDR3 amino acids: CASSEGGAGNEQFF. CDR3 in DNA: TGTGCCAGCAGCGAAGGGGGCGCGGGGAATGAGCAGTTCTTC.